The 12 T cell receptor beta chains below come from one sample, sequenced in a study of OX40 agonist ivuxolimab in advanced cancers. Generated by immunoSEQ multiplex PCR, the TCRdb table keeps only in-frame clones and is missing some. The top ten clones hold around 13% of a sample with 60,000 to 65,000 clones, approximately 92% of them seen once. The sample was CD4+ or CD8+ T cells sorted from blood, taken in a trial of the OX40 agonist ivuxolimab. These receptor sequences come from an adult with an advanced solid tumor such as melanoma, head and neck, liver or kidney cancer.

The chain carries TRBV27 and TRBJ2-3; D ambiguous. V was shortened by 6 bases and J by 4 bases, with 8 bases between the two germline ends. Per the germline V gene, CDR1 is MNHEY and CDR2 is SMNVEV (reference sequence). The CDR3 consists of 12 residues. This CDR3 is CASSRRSDTQYF. In DNA form, the CDR3 reads TGTGCCAGCAGCCGAAGGTCAGATACGCAGTATTTT.

This clone was counted a few times. CDR3 in DNA: TGTGCCAGCAGGGGGGGGAGAGACACAGATACGCAGTATTTT. Protein: CASRGGRDTDTQYF. This chain joins TRBV28 and TRBJ2-3; 7 nucleotides line up with TRBD2. V gave up 6 bases and J gave up 2 bases; unmatched junction bases: 5. Germline values: CDR1 MDHEN, CDR2 SYDVKM. This CDR3 spans 14 amino acids. The variable domain in full, completed from reference TRBV28 and TRBJ2-3, reads DVKVTQSSRYLVKRTGEKVFLECVQDMDHENMFWYRQDPGLGLRLIYFSYDVKMKEKGDIPEGYSVSREKKERFSLILESASTNQTSMYLCASRGGRDTDTQYFGPGTRLTVL.

The chain employs TRBV27 and TRBJ1-3; unclear D gene. V was shortened by 4 bases and J by 2 bases, with 0 bases between the two germline ends. The CDR3 is 11 residues long. Germline assignment: CDR1 MNHEY and CDR2 SMNVEV (reference sequence). In DNA form, the CDR3 reads TGTGCCAGCAGTTCTGGAAACACCATATATTTT. Translated: CASSSGNTIYF.

The J gene is TRBJ2-7, the V gene TRBV6-5; 7 bases fit TRBD1. J gave up 2 bases and V 2 bases, and 6 bases lay outside the gene matches. This CDR3 contains 15 residues. The germline gives CDR1 MNHEY, CDR2 SVGAGI. The CDR3 DNA reads as TGTGCCAGCAGTTACGAGGGGGCGCTACCCTACGAGCAGTACTTC. As protein: CASSYEGALPYEQYF.

J is TRBJ2-1 and V is TRBV9, with D unclear. There are 17 residues in the CDR3. V was clipped by 0 bases and J by 3 bases, with 16 bases between them. Germline V lookup: CDR1 SGDLS, CDR2 YYNGEE. CDR3 coding DNA: TGTGCCAGCAGCGTAGATACCGCTTGGGTAGTCTACAATGAGCAGTTCTTC. Amino acid sequence: CASSVDTAWVVYNEQFF.

This clone has only one observation. One end of the junction fails to match germline, which may point to a read error. The genes are TRBV10-1 and TRBJ1-5; 10 nucleotides match TRBD1. CDR1 is WNHNN, CDR2 SYGVQD, per germline (reference sequence). This CDR3 comprises 12 residues. The CDR3 DNA sequence: TGCGCCAGCAATCGAGGGTTGACAGGGGGCCTTTTT. Protein sequence: CASNRGLTGGLF.

This chain joins TRBV5-6 and TRBJ2-1; D is ambiguous. Trimming left V 3 bases short and J 6 bases short, with 7 bases between. CDR1 and CDR2 from the germline V gene are SGHDT and YYEEEE. This CDR3 region has 12 residues. Written as DNA, the CDR3 is TGTGCCAGCAGCTCAGCCCTCAATGAGCAGTTCTTC. Translation gives CASSSALNEQFF. The full variable domain, completed using reference TRBV5-6 and TRBJ2-1, is DAGVTQSPTHLIKTRGQQVTLRCSPKSGHDTVSWYQQALGQGPQFIFQYYEEEERQRGNFPDRFSGHQFPNYSSELNVNALLLGDSALYLCASSSALNEQFFGPGTRLTVL.

The V call is TRBV6-5, the J call TRBJ2-1; tentatively, D is TRBD2 (6 bases). CDR1 MNHEY and CDR2 SVGAGI come from the germline V gene. The CDR3 is 13 residues long. Trimming left V 5 bases short and J 8 bases short, with 13 bases between. CDR3 sequence reads: CASSPSSVHEQFF. The CDR3 DNA reads as TGTGCCAGCAGTCCGTCTAGCGTCCATGAGCAGTTCTTC.

This chain uses TRBV5-1 with TRBJ2-7; TRBD2 is a possible D gene (5 bases). This CDR3 spans 15 amino acids. V lost 1 base to trimming and J lost 0 bases, with 11 bases between them. In germline, CDR1 is SGHRS, CDR2 YFSETQ. The CDR3 DNA follows: TGCGCCAGCAGCTTGAACGGGGTTAGCTCCTACGAGCAGTACTTC. Translated: CASSLNGVSSYEQYF.

The rearrangement joins TRBV5-4 to TRBJ1-1; 9 nucleotides agree with TRBD1. The V gene end was trimmed by 6 bases and the J gene end by 3 bases; junction bases not matched to a gene: 6. Germline V CDR1 and CDR2: SGHNT, YYREEE (reference sequence). The CDR3 has 14 amino acids. DNA of the CDR3: TGTGCCAGCACCGGGACAGGGAGAGACACTGAAGCTTTCTTT. It is translated as CASTGTGRDTEAFF.

V usage is TRBV29-1 and J usage is TRBJ2-7; D possibly corresponds to TRBD2 (5 bases). Germline CDR1 reads SQVTM; CDR2 reads ANQGSEA. CDR3 length: 13 amino acids. V gave up 3 bases and J gave up 0 bases, with 9 bases separating them. This CDR3 reads CSVDIGDSYEQYF. CDR3 nucleotide sequence: TGCAGCGTTGATATCGGGGACTCCTACGAGCAGTACTTC.

The V call is TRBV7-8, the J call TRBJ2-2; a possible D gene is TRBD1 (5 bases). Germline-derived CDR1 and CDR2 are SGHVS and FQNEAQ. V lost 2 bases and J 1 base, leaving 14 bases between the germline ends. The length of the CDR3 is 17 residues. The CDR3, as DNA: TGTGCCAGCAGCTTATGGTCGGCAGGGCGGAACACCGGGGAGCTGTTTTTT. This encodes CASSLWSAGRNTGELFF. Looking up the rest from reference TRBV7-8 and TRBJ2-2 gives the full variable domain: GAGVSQSPRYKVAKRGQDVALRCDPISGHVSLFWYQQALGQGPEFLTYFQNEAQLDKSGLPSDRFFAERPEGSVSTLKIQRTQQEDSAVYLCASSLWSAGRNTGELFFGEGSRLTVL.